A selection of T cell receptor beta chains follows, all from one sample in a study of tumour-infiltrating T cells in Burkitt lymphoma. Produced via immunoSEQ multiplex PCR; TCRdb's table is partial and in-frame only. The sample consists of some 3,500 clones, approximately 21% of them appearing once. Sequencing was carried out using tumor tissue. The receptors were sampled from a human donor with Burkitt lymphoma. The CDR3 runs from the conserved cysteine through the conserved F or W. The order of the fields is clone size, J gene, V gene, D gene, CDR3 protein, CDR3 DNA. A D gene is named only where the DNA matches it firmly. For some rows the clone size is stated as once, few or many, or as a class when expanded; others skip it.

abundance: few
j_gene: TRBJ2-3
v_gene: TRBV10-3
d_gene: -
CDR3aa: CAIRGQSADTQYF
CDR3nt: TGTGCCATCCGAGGACAATCGGCAGATACGCAGTATTTT

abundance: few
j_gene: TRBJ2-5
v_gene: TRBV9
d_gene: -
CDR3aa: CASSVATAAGTQYF
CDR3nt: TGTGCCAGCAGCGTAGCTACTGCGGCAGGGACCCAGTACTTC

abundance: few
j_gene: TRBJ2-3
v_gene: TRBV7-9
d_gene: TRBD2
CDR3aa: CASRPQTSGILRTQYF
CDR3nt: TGTGCCAGCAGACCGCAAACTAGCGGTATCCTCAGGACGCAGTATTTT

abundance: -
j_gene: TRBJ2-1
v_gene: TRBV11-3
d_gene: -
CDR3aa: CASSLGTGVPPQFF
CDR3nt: TGTGCCAGCAGCTTAGGGACGGGGGTGCCCCCCCAGTTCTTC

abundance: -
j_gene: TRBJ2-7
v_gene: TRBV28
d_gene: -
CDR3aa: CASRDPIRNEQYF
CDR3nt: TGTGCCAGCAGGGACCCCATCCGGAACGAGCAGTACTTC

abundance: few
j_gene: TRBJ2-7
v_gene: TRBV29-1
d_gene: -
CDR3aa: CSAHRVSGEQYF
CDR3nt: TGCAGCGCCCACAGGGTTTCGGGGGAGCAGTACTTC

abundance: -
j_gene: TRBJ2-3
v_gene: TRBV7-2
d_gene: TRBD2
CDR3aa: CASRLAGGPTDTQYF
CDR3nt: TGTGCCAGCAGACTAGCGGGAGGGCCCACAGATACGCAGTATTTT

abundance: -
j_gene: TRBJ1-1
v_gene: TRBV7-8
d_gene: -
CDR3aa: CASSLVSGRAFF
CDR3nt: TGTGCCAGCAGCTTAGTGTCGGGTAGGGCTTTCTTT

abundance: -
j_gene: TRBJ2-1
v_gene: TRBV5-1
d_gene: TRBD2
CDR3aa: CASSSGWSGRREQFF
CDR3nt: TGCGCCAGCAGCTCCGGGTGGAGCGGGAGACGTGAGCAGTTCTTC

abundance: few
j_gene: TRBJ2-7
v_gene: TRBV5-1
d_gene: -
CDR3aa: CASSLQPQVASYEQYF
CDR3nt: TGCGCCAGCAGCTTGCAGCCTCAGGTTGCGTCGTACGAGCAGTACTTC

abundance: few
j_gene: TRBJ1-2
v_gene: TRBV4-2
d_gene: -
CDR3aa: CASSQGDVSGYTF
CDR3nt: TGTGCCAGCAGCCAAGGGGACGTATCGGGCTACACCTTC

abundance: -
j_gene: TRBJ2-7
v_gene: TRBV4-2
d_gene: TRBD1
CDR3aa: CASSQAGTGPYEQYF
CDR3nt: TGTGCCAGCAGCCAAGCCGGGACAGGCCCCTACGAGCAGTACTTC

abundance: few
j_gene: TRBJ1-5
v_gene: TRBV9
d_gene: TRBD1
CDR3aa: CASGPGTGNNQPQHF
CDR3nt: TGTGCCAGCGGGCCTGGGACAGGTAACAATCAGCCCCAGCATTTT

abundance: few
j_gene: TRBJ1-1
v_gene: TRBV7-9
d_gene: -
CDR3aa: CASSQKYTEAFF
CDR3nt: TGTGCCAGCAGCCAGAAATACACTGAAGCTTTCTTT

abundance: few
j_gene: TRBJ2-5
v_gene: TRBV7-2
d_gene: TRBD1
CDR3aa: CASSLWDRAVETQYF
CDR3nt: TGTGCCAGCAGCCTTTGGGACAGGGCAGTAGAGACCCAGTACTTC

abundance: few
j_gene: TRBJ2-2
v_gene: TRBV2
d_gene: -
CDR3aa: CASSEIRLSGELFF
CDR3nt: TGTGCCAGCAGTGAAATTAGGTTGTCCGGGGAGCTGTTTTTT

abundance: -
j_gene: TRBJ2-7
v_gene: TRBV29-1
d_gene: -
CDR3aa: CSVAVWGEQYF
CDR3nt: TGCAGCGTAGCGGTCTGGGGCGAGCAGTACTTC

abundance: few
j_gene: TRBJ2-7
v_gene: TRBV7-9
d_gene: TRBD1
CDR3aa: CASSLNRGGQDRAYEQYF
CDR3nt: TGTGCCAGCAGCTTAAACCGTGGCGGACAGGACAGGGCGTACGAGCAGTACTTC

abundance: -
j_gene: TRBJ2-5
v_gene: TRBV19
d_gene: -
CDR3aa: CASSTEGVETQYF
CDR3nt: TGTGCCAGTAGTACTGAGGGCGTGGAGACCCAGTACTTC

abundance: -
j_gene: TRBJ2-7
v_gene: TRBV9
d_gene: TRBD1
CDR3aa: CASSADPGQAGEQYF
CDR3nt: TGTGCCAGCAGCGCCGACCCTGGACAGGCTGGGGAGCAGTACTTC

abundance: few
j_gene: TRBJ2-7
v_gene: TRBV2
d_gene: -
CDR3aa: CASSDNRAVEQYF
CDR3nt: TGTGCCAGCAGTGACAACAGGGCCGTCGAGCAGTACTTC

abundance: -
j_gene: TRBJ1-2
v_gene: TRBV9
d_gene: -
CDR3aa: CASSVAPRSGYTF
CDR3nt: TGTGCCAGCAGCGTAGCTCCCCGAAGCGGCTACACCTTC

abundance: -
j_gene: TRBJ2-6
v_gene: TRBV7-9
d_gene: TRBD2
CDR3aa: CASMRSGRTGANVLTF
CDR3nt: TGTGCCAGCATGCGAAGCGGGAGGACTGGGGCCAACGTCCTGACTTTC